The next 27 T cell receptor beta chains were all read from a single sample in a study of T-cell memory formation after mild COVID-19. One entry per CDR3 protein results from TCRdb running MiXCR on the 5' RACE reads. The sample has 250,000 or so distinct CDR3 sequences, roughly 18% seen once. The sample comprised PBMCs or a T cell subset sorted from them (not recorded which). The receptors originated from a man between 18 and 29 years old who had mild COVID-19 (a few samples of this study predate the infection). Cell type and time point are not known.

This clonotype was observed at least ten times. V usage is TRBV12-3 or TRBV12-4 and J usage is TRBJ1-2; D is uncertain. The CDR3 runs to 15 residues. V dropped 2 bases and J dropped 7 bases, with 17 bases sitting between them. CDR3 sequence reads: CASSLRRAIGLGYTF. CDR3 DNA sequence: TGTGCCAGCAGTTTACGCCGAGCAATCGGTCTTGGCTACACCTTC.

This clonotype appeared a few times. The chain employs TRBV7-3 and TRBJ1-2; the D gene is possibly TRBD1 (5 bases). CDR1 and CDR2 (germline): SGHTA, FQGTGA. The CDR3 extends over 11 amino acids. V lost 5 bases and J lost 7, with 8 bases in between. The CDR3 loop reads CASSQGGGYTF. CDR3 nucleotide sequence: TGTGCCAGCAGCCAGGGTGGTGGCTACACCTTC.

The rearrangement joins TRBV10-3 to TRBJ2-5, with a tentative D call TRBD2 (5 bases). Germline assignment: CDR1 ENHRY and CDR2 SYGVKD. The germline V and J ends were trimmed by 8 bases and 2 bases, with 12 bases remaining between them. The CDR3 consists of 13 residues. The DNA of the CDR3 is TGTGCCATCGGGCTGGACTCGCAAGAGACCCAGTACTTC. This codes for CAIGLDSQETQYF.

This clonotype was recorded a few times. This chain links TRBV9 with TRBJ2-1; D gene unclear. The CDR3 totals 16 residues. V was shortened by 0 bases and J by 0 bases, with 10 bases between the two germline ends. The germline gives CDR1 SGDLS, CDR2 YYNGEE. CDR3 protein: CASSVGSELSYNEQFF. The CDR3 nucleotides are TGTGCCAGCAGCGTAGGCAGCGAACTCTCCTACAATGAGCAGTTCTTC.

The chain recombines TRBV20-1 with TRBJ2-5; TRBD2 matches at 8 bases. J was trimmed by 2 bases and V by 5 bases; bases with no gene match: 10. CDR1 and CDR2 (germline): DFQATT, SNEGSKA (reference sequence). This CDR3 has 15 residues. The CDR3 bases are TGCAGTGCTCCCCCCGGGGGGGGCGTACAAGAGACCCAGTACTTC. It translates to CSAPPGGGVQETQYF.

V gene TRBV7-6 combines with J gene TRBJ2-4, with 8 positions matching TRBD1. The germline gives CDR1 SGHVS, CDR2 FNYEAQ. The CDR3 extends over 16 amino acids. The V and J ends lost 1 base and 8 bases, in that order; junction bases with no gene match: 10. This CDR3 reads CASSLEAGGGGYIQYF. CDR3 sequence (DNA): TGTGCCAGCAGCTTAGAGGCAGGGGGCGGAGGATACATTCAGTACTTC.

The CDR3 nucleotides are TGTGCCAGCAGCTCATGGGCCCAGGGGGACGAGCAGTACTTC. Residues: CASSSWAQGDEQYF. This chain uses TRBV7-9 with TRBJ2-7; TRBD1 matches at 7 bases. CDR3 size: 14 residues. The germline CDR1 and CDR2 sequences are SEHNR and FQNEAQ (reference sequence). V shed 4 bases and J 5 bases; nucleotides not matched to a gene: 8.

The chain recombines TRBV6-5 with TRBJ1-4; maybe TRBD1 (5 bases). V lost 6 bases, J lost 3 bases, and 17 bases lay in between. CDR3 length equals 16 residues. Germline V lookup: CDR1 MNHEY, CDR2 SVGAGI. The CDR3: CASSMPGTAANEKLFF. CDR3 bases: TGTGCCAGCAGCATGCCAGGGACCGCGGCTAATGAAAAACTGTTTTTT.

In its sample, this clonotype was seen many times. CDR3 sequence: CASSKARAGETQYF. DNA of the CDR3: TGTGCCAGCAGCAAAGCCAGGGCGGGAGAGACCCAGTACTTC. The chain combines TRBV7-2 with TRBJ2-5, with D perhaps assigned TRBD1 or TRBD2 (5 bases each). The V and J ends lost 5 bases and 4 bases respectively, with 14 bases between them. CDR1 and CDR2 (germline): SGHTA, FQGNSA. The CDR3 has 14 amino acids.

This clonotype occurred a few times. The rearrangement joins TRBV7-8 to TRBJ1-4, with a weak D call TRBD1 (5 bases). CDR1 and CDR2 from the germline V gene are SGHVS and FQNEAQ. Trimming removed 0 bases from V and 6 bases from J, with 14 bases in between. The CDR3 consists of 16 residues. The CDR3, as DNA: TGTGCCAGCAGCTTAGCTTTGTGGGGCGCGTATGAAAAACTGTTTTTT. Residues: CASSLALWGAYEKLFF.

In this sample, this clonotype turned up a few times. This chain links TRBV27 with TRBJ2-1; 7 positions match TRBD1. The CDR3 is made up of 14 amino acids. Unmatched junction bases numbered 11, after V lost 5 bases and J lost 10 bases. Germline V gene data show CDR1 as MNHEY and CDR2 as SMNVEV (reference sequence). The CDR3 spells CASSRGPLSGEQFF. The CDR3 DNA sequence: TGTGCCAGCAGTAGGGGGCCATTATCGGGGGAGCAGTTCTTC.

J is TRBJ2-5 and V is TRBV12-3 or TRBV12-4, with 7 bases fitting TRBD1. This CDR3 is 16 amino acids long. With 5 bases clipped from V and 5 bases from J, the junction kept 14 bases outside the gene matches. CDR3: CASSEPTATGDETQYF. Written as DNA, the CDR3 is TGTGCCAGCAGTGAACCAACCGCCACAGGGGATGAGACCCAGTACTTC.

The rearrangement uses TRBV7-3 and TRBJ2-3; D is ambiguous. CDR3 length equals 13 residues. Trimming removed 5 bases from V and 6 bases from J, with 12 bases in between. The germline V gene encodes CDR1 SGHTA and CDR2 FQGTGA. The CDR3 protein is CASSPNERDTQYF. The CDR3 DNA follows: TGTGCCAGCAGCCCCAATGAAAGGGATACGCAGTATTTT.

The V and J genes are TRBV6-6 and TRBJ1-1; no clear D gene. Germline V lookup: CDR1 MNHNY, CDR2 SVGAGI (reference sequence). The CDR3 sequence is 14 residues long. Trimming pared 2 bases from V and 0 bases from J, leaving 7 bases between. The CDR3 spells CASSYRELNTEAFF. CDR3 sequence (DNA): TGTGCCAGCAGTTACAGGGAATTGAACACTGAAGCTTTCTTT.

The chain joins TRBV6-1 to TRBJ2-7; no definite D call. CDR1 and CDR2 from the germline V gene are MNHNS and SASEGT. V gave up 0 bases and J gave up 2 bases, with 8 bases separating them. This CDR3 is 14 amino acids long. The CDR3: CASSEAGPPYEQYV. In DNA form, the CDR3 reads TGTGCCAGCAGTGAAGCTGGGCCGCCCTACGAGCAGTACGTC.

This clonotype was recorded many times. The chain has TRBV4-2 and TRBJ2-3; 7 bases are shared with TRBD2. Germline values: CDR1 LGHNA, CDR2 YNFKEQ. This CDR3 region has 14 residues. Trimming at V came to 4 bases and at J to 4 bases, leaving 5 bases not matched to a gene. The CDR3 spells CASSPPGGPDTQYF. As DNA, the CDR3 is TGTGCCAGCAGCCCCCCGGGGGGACCAGATACGCAGTATTTT.

This clonotype was seen a few times. This chain uses TRBV2 with TRBJ2-7; perhaps D is TRBD1 or TRBD2 (5 bases each). CDR1 and CDR2 (germline): SNHLY, FYNNEI. This CDR3 is built from 16 residues. The V and J ends lost 9 bases and 2 bases respectively, with 23 bases between them. The CDR3 loop reads CASRFSGTERAYEQYF. The CDR3 nucleotides are TGTGCCAGTCGATTCTCGGGGACGGAGAGGGCCTACGAGCAGTACTTC.

The chain has TRBV5-1 and TRBJ2-3; 11 bases are shared with TRBD2. Germline V lookup: CDR1 SGHRS, CDR2 YFSETQ. Losses at the gene ends were 2 bases for V and 3 bases for J; bases not matched to a gene: 5. This CDR3 comprises 16 residues. The CDR3, as DNA: TGCGCCAGCAGCTTTTCTAGCGGGAGGATTACAGATACGCAGTATTTT. Translated: CASSFSSGRITDTQYF.

This chain connects TRBV19 to TRBJ1-1, with D hard to call. The V end was cut by 5 bases, the J end by 1 base, with 11 bases between. Germline values: CDR1 LNHDA, CDR2 SQIVND (reference sequence). This CDR3 has 14 amino acids. The CDR3 DNA is TGTGCCAGTAGTTTCCTAGGCCAGAACACTGAAGCTTTCTTT. It specifies CASSFLGQNTEAFF.

V usage is TRBV3-1 and J usage is TRBJ2-7, with D possibly being TRBD1 (6 bases). CDR3 length: 14 amino acids. CDR1 LGHDT and CDR2 YNNKEL come from the germline V gene (reference sequence). V was pared by 2 bases and J by 3 bases, with 11 bases between. CDR3 residues: CASSQPGTIYEQYF. The DNA for the CDR3 is TGTGCCAGCAGCCAACCTGGGACAATCTACGAGCAGTACTTC.

This clonotype has ten or more counts. The rearrangement uses TRBV18 and TRBJ2-1; perhaps TRBD1 as D (5 bases). Germline V gene data show CDR1 as KGHSH and CDR2 as LQKENI. Deletions cut 8 bases from V and 6 bases from J, with 20 bases between. This CDR3 is 15 amino acids long. CDR3 in DNA: TGTGCCAGCGGCCACTCGACAGTCGGCCTCAATGAGCAGTTCTTC. This gives the protein CASGHSTVGLNEQFF.

The table lists this clonotype with a few counts. The rearrangement uses TRBV20-1 and TRBJ1-6; TRBD1 aligns across 9 bases. The CDR3 spans 15 residues. Germline lookup yields CDR1 DFQATT and CDR2 SNEGSKA (reference sequence). V lost 4 bases and J lost 10; bases outside the gene matches: 11. The CDR3 nucleotides read TGCAGTGCTAACCGAGCCGGGACAGGGAGATCACCCCTCCACTTT. Translating gives CSANRAGTGRSPLHF.

This clonotype showed up just a few times. This chain joins TRBV6-5 and TRBJ1-1; D is unclear. The length of the CDR3 is 13 residues. The germline gives CDR1 MNHEY, CDR2 SVGAGI. V was cut by 0 bases and J by 7 bases, with 9 bases left in between. The CDR3 sequence is CASSYSRRVEAFF. In DNA form, the CDR3 reads TGTGCCAGCAGTTACTCACGTCGGGTTGAAGCTTTCTTT.

This rearrangement joins TRBV4-3 to TRBJ2-1, with TRBD2 as a possible D gene (6 bases). The germline gives CDR1 LGHNA, CDR2 YSLEER. Deletions cut 1 base from V and 3 bases from J, with 10 bases between. The CDR3 totals 15 residues. CDR3 residues: CASSQGVGGYNEQFF. The CDR3 nucleotides are TGCGCCAGCAGCCAAGGTGTGGGGGGCTACAATGAGCAGTTCTTC.

This clonotype was counted between two and nine times. The rearrangement uses TRBV12-3 or TRBV12-4 and TRBJ2-3, with 10 bases identical to TRBD1. V shed 6 bases and J 4 bases; nucleotides not matched to a gene: 7. The CDR3 extends over 15 amino acids. This CDR3 reads CASRPGTGVSDTQYF. The CDR3 DNA reads TGTGCCAGCAGACCCGGGACAGGGGTATCAGATACGCAGTATTTT.

The V and J genes are TRBV5-1 and TRBJ2-2, with 7 bases identical to TRBD1. The trim removed 6 bases at V and 0 bases at J, leaving 5 bases unmatched. Germline V gene lookup returns CDR1 SGHRS and CDR2 YFSETQ. The CDR3 extends over 15 amino acids. The CDR3 loop reads CASTPGGANTGELFF. As DNA, the CDR3 is TGCGCCAGCACCCCAGGGGGAGCGAACACCGGGGAGCTGTTTTTT.

In its sample, this clonotype was seen a few times. V and J are TRBV27 and TRBJ2-3; maybe TRBD2 (6 bases). The CDR3 is 16 amino acids. Trimming removed 0 bases from V and 2 bases from J, with 12 bases in between. Looked up from germline, CDR1 is MNHEY and CDR2 is SMNVEV (reference sequence). Here the CDR3 DNA reads TGTGCCAGCAGTTTATCGATGGGGGGACTCACAGATACGCAGTATTTT. It specifies CASSLSMGGLTDTQYF.